Sequencing of this TCR beta chain was carried out in a study of identical twins. TCRdb reanalysed the 5' RACE reads using MiXCR and keeps one entry per CDR3 protein. Seen here are roughly 1,500,000 distinct CDR3 sequences, roughly a third observed once, and the top ten hold 0.25% to 0.3%. General study findings and limits: Invariant populations such as MAIT and iNKT cells could partly muddle zero-insertion analyses. Within beta out-of-frame sequences, the excess sharing observed between twins was weaker. Cross-sectional statistical analysis, not tracking of the same donors, underpinned the conclusions. Beta clonotypes that were abundant in cord blood contained fewer insertions, a pattern absent from memory repertoires.

Germline V gene data show CDR1 as MDHEN and CDR2 as SYDVKM. Trimming removed 4 bases at V and 2 bases at J, with 15 bases between. This CDR3 spans 16 amino acids. Note on this clonotype: What it binds is unknown.

The rearrangement links TRBV28 to TRBJ1-5, with D unresolved. The TCR sequence derives from a newborn girl in good health. Specimen: cord blood. This chain's CDR3 is CASSSPRRRGNQPQHF. For the CDR3, the DNA is TGTGCCAGCAGTTCCCCACGGAGGCGTGGCAATCAGCCCCAGCATTTT. Drawing the rest from reference TRBV28 and TRBJ1-5, the complete variable domain is DVKVTQSSRYLVKRTGEKVFLECVQDMDHENMFWYRQDPGLGLRLIYFSYDVKMKEKGDIPEGYSVSREKKERFSLILESASTNQTSMYLCASSSPRRRGNQPQHFGDGTRLSIL.